The 17 T cell receptor beta chains below come from one sample, sequenced in a study of blood T cell repertoires in COVID-19. Profiled with immunoSEQ multiplex PCR; TCRdb holds only in-frame clones, not every one. The table has roughly 120,000 clones, roughly 84% seen once. The sequenced sample consisted of peripheral blood. The receptors here all came from a woman aged 70-85 years who had recovered from COVID-19.

The chain couples TRBV7-8 to TRBJ1-5; unclear D gene. Germline CDR1 and CDR2: SGHVS and FQNEAQ. V lost 2 bases, J lost 0 bases, and 8 bases lay in between. The CDR3 runs 15 residues. This CDR3 is CASSLLANSNQPQHF. The CDR3 DNA sequence: TGTGCCAGCAGCTTACTCGCTAATAGCAATCAGCCCCAGCATTTT.

V and J are TRBV11-1 and TRBJ1-1, with a possible D match to TRBD1 (5 bases). V was clipped by 3 bases and J by 4 bases, with 9 bases between them. There are 13 residues in the CDR3. Germline CDR1 and CDR2: SGHAT and FQDESV (reference sequence). The CDR3 sequence: CASSLGRATEAFF. The CDR3 coding sequence is TGTGCCAGCAGCTTGGGCAGGGCCACTGAAGCTTTCTTT.

The gene calls are TRBV6-2 or TRBV6-3 and TRBJ1-1, with D unresolved. The CDR3 sequence is 12 residues long. Germline CDR1 MNHEY, CDR2 SVGEGT. Trimming pared 4 bases from V and 6 bases from J, leaving 9 bases between. CDR3 DNA sequence: TGTGCCAGCAGTTTGGGGAGACCTGAAGCTTTCTTT. It encodes CASSLGRPEAFF.

This clone has more than one count but fewer than ten. J is TRBJ2-3 and V is TRBV5-6; D is undetermined. V was trimmed by 0 bases and J by 2 bases, leaving 4 bases between them. Per germline, CDR1 SGHDT and CDR2 YYEEEE. The CDR3 is made up of 13 amino acids. This chain's CDR3 is CASSLELTDTQYF. DNA for the CDR3: TGTGCCAGCAGCTTGGAGCTCACAGATACGCAGTATTTT.

The gene calls are TRBV5-1 and TRBJ1-1; possible D gene TRBD1, 5 bases. CDR1 SGHRS and CDR2 YFSETQ come from the germline V gene. The CDR3 covers 14 residues. Between the trimmed V and J ends, which lost 3 bases and 6 bases, there was a span of 15 bases. As DNA, the CDR3 is TGCGCCAGCAGCTCGGCCCTCAGGGCGCCTGAAGCTTTCTTT. Translated: CASSSALRAPEAFF.

This clone has only one observation. The chain is built from TRBV7-9 and TRBJ2-5; 9 bases are a match to TRBD1. Germline V gives CDR1 SEHNR, CDR2 FQNEAQ (reference sequence). This CDR3 contains 15 residues. V dropped 5 bases and J dropped 2; count of bases not matched to a gene: 6. The CDR3 DNA is TGTGCCAGCAGCCATCCCGGGACAGGGCAAGAGACCCAGTACTTC. Its translation is CASSHPGTGQETQYF.

The chain uses TRBV10-1 and TRBJ1-2, with D possibly TRBD1 on 6 matching bases. Germline CDR1 is WNHNN and CDR2 is SYGVQD (reference sequence). The CDR3 covers 10 residues. The ends were cut back, 11 bases at V and 8 bases at J, with 12 bases in the middle. The CDR3 bases are TGCGCCCGCAAGGGGGACGGCTACACCTTC. This gives the protein CARKGDGYTF.

V and J are TRBV18 and TRBJ2-2; 7 bases are a match to TRBD1. The trim removed 3 bases at V and 4 bases at J, leaving 5 bases unmatched. The CDR3 totals 15 residues. Germline V gives CDR1 KGHSH, CDR2 LQKENI. CDR3 sequence reads: CASSPPGQPTGELFF. The DNA for the CDR3 is TGTGCCAGCTCACCTCCGGGACAGCCCACCGGGGAGCTGTTTTTT.

The chain joins TRBV5-4 to TRBJ1-4; 10 nucleotides agree with TRBD1. The CDR3 totals 17 residues. Unmatched junction bases numbered 6, after V lost 4 bases and J lost 0 bases. Per the germline V gene, CDR1 is SGHNT and CDR2 is YYREEE (reference sequence). CDR3 nucleotide sequence: TGTGCCAGCAGCCGACAGGGGGCGGTTACAACTAATGAAAAACTGTTTTTT. It encodes CASSRQGAVTTNEKLFF. The variable domain in full, completed from reference TRBV5-4 and TRBJ1-4, reads ETGVTQSPTHLIKTRGQQVTLRCSSQSGHNTVSWYQQALGQGPQFIFQYYREEENGRGNFPPRFSGLQFPNYSSELNVNALELDDSALYLCASSRQGAVTTNEKLFFGSGTQLSVL.

V and J are TRBV7-2 and TRBJ2-7; D unresolved. The CDR3 has 13 amino acids. Germline V lookup: CDR1 SGHTA, CDR2 FQGNSA. V was cut by 0 bases and J by 6 bases, with 9 bases left in between. CDR3 loop: CASSLARPSEQYF. The DNA of the CDR3 is TGTGCCAGCAGCTTAGCGCGGCCTTCCGAGCAGTACTTC.

Worth noting for this clone: Other DNA sequences from this sample encode an identical CDR3 as well. The chain combines TRBV9 with TRBJ2-7, with TRBD1 identical over 9 bases. The CDR3 sequence is 14 residues long. J lost 2 bases, V lost 0 bases, and 0 bases had no gene match. CDR1 and CDR2 (germline): SGDLS, YYNGEE. CDR3 sequence: CASSVGQGAYEQYF. As DNA, the CDR3 is TGTGCCAGCAGCGTAGGACAGGGGGCCTACGAGCAGTACTTC.

This clone showed up just once. The gene calls are TRBV5-1 and TRBJ1-2; 7 nucleotides line up with TRBD1. Per germline, CDR1 SGHRS and CDR2 YFSETQ. The CDR3 covers 16 residues. V gave up 2 bases and J gave up 4 bases; unmatched junction bases: 11. This CDR3 is CASSLAPPRDSYGYTF. DNA for the CDR3: TGCGCCAGCAGCTTAGCCCCTCCCCGGGACAGCTATGGCTACACCTTC.

V is TRBV14 and J is TRBJ2-5; D not certain. Germline V gene sequence: CDR1 SGHDN, CDR2 FVKESK. V was pared by 0 bases and J by 7 bases, with 15 bases between. The CDR3 consists of 15 residues. The CDR3: CASSQELGYVRTQYF. The CDR3 coding sequence is TGTGCCAGCAGCCAAGAGCTCGGGTACGTGCGGACCCAGTACTTC. The entire variable domain, with the rest obtained from reference TRBV14 and TRBJ2-5, is as follows: EAGVTQFPSHSVIEKGQTVTLRCDPISGHDNLYWYRRVMGKEIKFLLHFVKESKQDESGMPNNRFLAERTGGTYSTLKVQPAELEDSGVYFCASSQELGYVRTQYFGPGTRLLVL.

This clone came up once. The rearrangement links TRBV11-2 to TRBJ2-1; 9 nucleotides match TRBD1. Trimming at V came to 5 bases and at J to 10 bases, leaving 15 bases not matched to a gene. From germline, CDR1 is SGHAT and CDR2 FQNNGV. The CDR3 covers 16 residues. The CDR3 DNA reads as TGTGCCAGCAGCACCTGGACAGGGGTAGGATATCGCGAGCAGTTCTTC. It codes for CASSTWTGVGYREQFF.

This chain links TRBV5-4 with TRBJ2-6, with D uncertain. Looked up from germline, CDR1 is SGHNT and CDR2 is YYREEE (reference sequence). The CDR3 is 16 residues long. The V gene lost 2 bases and the J gene lost 1 base, with 10 bases spanning the gap. The chain's CDR3 is CASSFALESGANVLTF. DNA for the CDR3: TGTGCCAGCAGCTTCGCACTTGAGTCTGGGGCCAACGTCCTGACTTTC.

The gene calls are TRBV2 and TRBJ1-2; 8 nucleotides match TRBD1. Trimming took 7 bases from V and 4 from J; bases not matched to a gene: 8. The CDR3 covers 14 residues. Germline-derived CDR1 and CDR2 are SNHLY and FYNNEI. The CDR3 DNA sequence: TGTGCCAGCAACCGTCAGGGGGCTACCTATGGCTACACCTTC. It translates to CASNRQGATYGYTF.

The rearrangement links TRBV24-1 to TRBJ2-7; 9 bases are a match to TRBD2. Germline lookup yields CDR1 KGHDR and CDR2 SFDVKD. The CDR3 is 13 amino acids. The ends lost 5 bases at V and 4 bases at J; junction bases unmatched: 2. DNA of the CDR3: TGTGCCACCAGTGGAGCGGGAGGTTACGAGCAGTACTTC. Residues: CATSGAGGYEQYF.